This T cell receptor beta chain stems from a study of shared clonotypes between healthy human individuals. TCRdb's table, derived via immunoSEQ multiplex PCR, lists solely in-frame clones and lacks some. In the table there are under 600,000 clones, 60% to 80% of which are singletons. The CDR3 runs 15 residues. Germline V CDR1 and CDR2: SGHRS, YFSETQ. V lost 7 bases and J 5 bases, leaving 21 bases between the germline ends. The receptor was isolated from a woman aged 40 to 50 in good health. Some clones in this sample may be carry-over from other donors' samples. Sequencing was performed on PBMCs. The V call is TRBV5-1, the J call TRBJ2-5; tentatively, D is TRBD2 (7 bases). CDR3 in amino acids: CASSPLEGGGETQYF. The DNA of the CDR3 is TGCGCCAGCTCCCCCCTTGAGGGAGGGGGTGAGACCCAGTACTTC.